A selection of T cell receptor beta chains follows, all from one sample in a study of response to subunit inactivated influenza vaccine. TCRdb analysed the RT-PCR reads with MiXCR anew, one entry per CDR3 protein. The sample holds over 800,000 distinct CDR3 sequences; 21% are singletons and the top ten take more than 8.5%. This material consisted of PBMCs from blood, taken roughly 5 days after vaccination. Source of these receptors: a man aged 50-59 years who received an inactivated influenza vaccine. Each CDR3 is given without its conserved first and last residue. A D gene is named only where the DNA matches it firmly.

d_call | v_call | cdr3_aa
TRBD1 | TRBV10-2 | ASSDGRGGQPQH
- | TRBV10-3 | AISDGGVMNTEAF
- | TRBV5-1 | ASSSSAAFLEQY
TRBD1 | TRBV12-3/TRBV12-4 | ASVPSRDRGRKLF
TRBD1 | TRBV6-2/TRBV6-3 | ASKPGQGATLYGYT
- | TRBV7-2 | ASSLARGNTEAF
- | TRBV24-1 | ATSERTTSGANVLT
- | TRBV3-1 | ASSQADTQY
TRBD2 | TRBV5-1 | ASSLSGGTTYEQY
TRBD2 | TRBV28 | ASKKGGSETQY
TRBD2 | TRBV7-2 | ASSSPTSGVSGEQF
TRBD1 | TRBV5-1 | ASSSLPDRVDGYT
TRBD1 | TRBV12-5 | ASGRDSWEQY
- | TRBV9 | ASSVSHVDGYEQY
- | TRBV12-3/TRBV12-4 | ASSFSHTSSYEQY
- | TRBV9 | ASSVVGTGAYNEQF